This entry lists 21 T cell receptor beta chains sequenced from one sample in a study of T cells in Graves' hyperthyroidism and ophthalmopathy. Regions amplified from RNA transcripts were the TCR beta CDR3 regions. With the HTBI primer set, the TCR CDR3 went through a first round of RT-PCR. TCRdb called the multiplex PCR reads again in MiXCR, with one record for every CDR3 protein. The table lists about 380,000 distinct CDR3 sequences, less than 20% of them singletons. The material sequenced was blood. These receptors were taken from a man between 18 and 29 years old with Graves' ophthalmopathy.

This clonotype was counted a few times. Written as DNA, the CDR3 is TGTGCCACTCGGGCAGACCCATCTTGGTCCGGGGAGCTGTTTTTT. The encoded protein is CATRADPSWSGELFF. The V gene is TRBV7-2, the J gene TRBJ2-2, with D unclear. Trimming stripped 10 bases from V and 6 bases from J, with 21 bases between. Germline V lookup: CDR1 SGHTA, CDR2 FQGNSA. The CDR3 totals 15 residues.

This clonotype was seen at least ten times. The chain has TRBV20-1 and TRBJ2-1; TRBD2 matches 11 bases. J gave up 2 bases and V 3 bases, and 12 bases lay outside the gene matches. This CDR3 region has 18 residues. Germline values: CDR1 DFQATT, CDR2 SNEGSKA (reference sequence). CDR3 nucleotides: TGCAGTGCTAGGGGGCTGAATAGCGGGGGGGCCGCCTACAATGAGCAGTTCTTC. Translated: CSARGLNSGGAAYNEQFF.

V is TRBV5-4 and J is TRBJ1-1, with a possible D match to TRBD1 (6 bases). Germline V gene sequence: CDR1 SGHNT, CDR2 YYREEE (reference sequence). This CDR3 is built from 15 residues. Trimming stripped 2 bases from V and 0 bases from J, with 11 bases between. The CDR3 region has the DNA TGTGCCAGCAGCTTTTCGACAGGCTTGAACACTGAAGCTTTCTTT. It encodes CASSFSTGLNTEAFF.

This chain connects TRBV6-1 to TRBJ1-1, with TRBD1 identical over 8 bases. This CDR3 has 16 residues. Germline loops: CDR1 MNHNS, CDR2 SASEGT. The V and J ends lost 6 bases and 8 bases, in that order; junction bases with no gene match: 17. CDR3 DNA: TGTGCCAGCAGAAACGACAGGGGATCCCGATGGGGAGAAGCTTTCTTT. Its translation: CASRNDRGSRWGEAFF.

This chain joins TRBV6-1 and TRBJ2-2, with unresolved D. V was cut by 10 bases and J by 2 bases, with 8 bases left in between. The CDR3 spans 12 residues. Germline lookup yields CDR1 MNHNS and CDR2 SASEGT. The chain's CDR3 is CATLINTGELFF. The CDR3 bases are TGTGCCACCCTAATTAACACCGGGGAGCTGTTTTTT.

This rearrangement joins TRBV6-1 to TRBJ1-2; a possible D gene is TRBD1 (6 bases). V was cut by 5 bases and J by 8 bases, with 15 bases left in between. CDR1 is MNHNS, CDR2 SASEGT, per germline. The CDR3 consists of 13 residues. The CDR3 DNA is TGTGCCAGCAGTTCCCAGGGGATCCGGGGCTACACCTTC. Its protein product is CASSSQGIRGYTF.

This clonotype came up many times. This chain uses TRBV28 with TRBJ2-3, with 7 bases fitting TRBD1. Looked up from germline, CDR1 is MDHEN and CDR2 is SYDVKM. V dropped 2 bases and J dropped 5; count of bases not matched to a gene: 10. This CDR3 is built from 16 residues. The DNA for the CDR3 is TGTGCCAGCAGTTTAATCCGGGACAGTCAAAGAGATACGCAGTATTTT. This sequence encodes CASSLIRDSQRDTQYF.

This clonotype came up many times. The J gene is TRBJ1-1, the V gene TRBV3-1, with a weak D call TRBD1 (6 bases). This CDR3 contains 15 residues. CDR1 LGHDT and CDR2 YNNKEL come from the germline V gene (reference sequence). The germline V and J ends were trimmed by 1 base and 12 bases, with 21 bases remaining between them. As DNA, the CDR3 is TGTGCCAGCAGCCAAGGAATTCCCCCACAGGGATCGACTTTCTTT. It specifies CASSQGIPPQGSTFF.

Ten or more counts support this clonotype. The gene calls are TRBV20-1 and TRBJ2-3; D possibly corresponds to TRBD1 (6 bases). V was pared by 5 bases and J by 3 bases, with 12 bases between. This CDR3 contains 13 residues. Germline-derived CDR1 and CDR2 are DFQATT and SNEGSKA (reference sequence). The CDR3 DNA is TGCAGTGCTTTGGACAGCGGAACAGATACGCAGTATTTT. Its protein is CSALDSGTDTQYF.

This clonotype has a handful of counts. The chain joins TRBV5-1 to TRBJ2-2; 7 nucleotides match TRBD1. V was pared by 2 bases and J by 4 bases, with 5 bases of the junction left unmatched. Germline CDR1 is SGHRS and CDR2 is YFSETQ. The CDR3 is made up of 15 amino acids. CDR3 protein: CASSFNKGATGELFF. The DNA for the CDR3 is TGCGCCAGCAGCTTCAATAAGGGGGCCACCGGGGAGCTGTTTTTT.

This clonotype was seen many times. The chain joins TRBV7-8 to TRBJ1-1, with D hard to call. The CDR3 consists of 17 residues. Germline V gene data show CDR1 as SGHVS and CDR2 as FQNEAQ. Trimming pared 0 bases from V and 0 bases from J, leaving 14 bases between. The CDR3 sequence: CASSLAAVGVVNTEAFF. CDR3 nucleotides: TGTGCCAGCAGCTTAGCGGCGGTTGGAGTTGTGAACACTGAAGCTTTCTTT.

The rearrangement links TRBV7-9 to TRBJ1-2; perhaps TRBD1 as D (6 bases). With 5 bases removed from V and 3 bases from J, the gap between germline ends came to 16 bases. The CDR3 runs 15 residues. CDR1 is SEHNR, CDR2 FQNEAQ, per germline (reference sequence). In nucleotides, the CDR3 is TGTGCCAGCAGCCAGCGCCAACAGGGCTACTATGGCTACACCTTC. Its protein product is CASSQRQQGYYGYTF.

The CDR3 loop reads CASSERQGYGYTF. For the CDR3, the DNA is TGTGCCAGCAGTGAAAGACAGGGCTATGGCTACACCTTC. This chain connects TRBV6-1 to TRBJ1-2; 7 nucleotides align to TRBD1. Germline-derived CDR1 and CDR2 are MNHNS and SASEGT. The length of the CDR3 is 13 residues. V shed 2 bases and J 4 bases; nucleotides not matched to a gene: 1.

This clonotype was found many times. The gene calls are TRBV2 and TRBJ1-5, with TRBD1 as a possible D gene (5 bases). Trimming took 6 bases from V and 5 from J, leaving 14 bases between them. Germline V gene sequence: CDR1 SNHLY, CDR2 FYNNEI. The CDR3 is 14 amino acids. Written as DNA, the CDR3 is TGTGCCAGCAGACCCGGGACGTCGTATCAGCCCCAGCATTTT. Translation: CASRPGTSYQPQHF.

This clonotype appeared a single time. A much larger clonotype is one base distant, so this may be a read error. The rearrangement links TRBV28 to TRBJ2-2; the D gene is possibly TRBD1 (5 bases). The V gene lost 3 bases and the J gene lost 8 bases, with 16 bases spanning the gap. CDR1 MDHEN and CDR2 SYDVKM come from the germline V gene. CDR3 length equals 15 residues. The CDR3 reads CASSLPAQGTGELFF. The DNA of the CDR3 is TGTGCCAGCAGTTTGCCAGCCCAGGGAACTGGGGAGCTGTTTTTT.

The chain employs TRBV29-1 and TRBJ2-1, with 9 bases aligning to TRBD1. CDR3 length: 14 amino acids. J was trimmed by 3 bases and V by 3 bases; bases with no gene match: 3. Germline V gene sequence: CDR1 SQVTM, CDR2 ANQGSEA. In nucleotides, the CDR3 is TGCAGCGTTGAGGACAGGGGCAACTACAATGAGCAGTTCTTC. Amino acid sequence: CSVEDRGNYNEQFF.

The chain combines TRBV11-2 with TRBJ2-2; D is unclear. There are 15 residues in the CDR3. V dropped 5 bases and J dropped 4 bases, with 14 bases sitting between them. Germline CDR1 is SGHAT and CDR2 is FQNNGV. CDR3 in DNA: TGTGCCAGCAGCCGAAAGTTAGGGATCACCGGGGAGCTGTTTTTT. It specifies CASSRKLGITGELFF. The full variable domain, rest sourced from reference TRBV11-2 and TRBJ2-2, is EAGVAQSPRYKIIEKRQSVAFWCNPISGHATLYWYQQILGQGPKLLIQFQNNGVVDDSQLPKDRFSAERLKGVDSTLKIQPAKLEDSAVYLCASSRKLGITGELFFGEGSRLTVL.

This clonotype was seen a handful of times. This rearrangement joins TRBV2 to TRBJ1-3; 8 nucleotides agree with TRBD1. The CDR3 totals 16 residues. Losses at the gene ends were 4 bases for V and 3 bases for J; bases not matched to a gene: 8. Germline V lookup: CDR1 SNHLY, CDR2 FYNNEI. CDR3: CASSVWDRRIGNTIYF. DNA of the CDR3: TGTGCCAGCAGTGTGTGGGACAGGAGAATTGGAAACACCATATATTTT. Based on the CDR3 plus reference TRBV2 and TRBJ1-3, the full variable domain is EPEVTQTPSHQVTQMGQEVILRCVPISNHLYFYWYRQILGQKVEFLVSFYNNEISEKSEIFDDQFSVERPDGSNFTLKIRSTKLEDSAMYFCASSVWDRRIGNTIYFGEGSWLTVV.

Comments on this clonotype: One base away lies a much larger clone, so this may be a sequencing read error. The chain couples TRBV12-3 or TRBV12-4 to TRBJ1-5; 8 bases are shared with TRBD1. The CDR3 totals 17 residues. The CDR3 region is CASSPPGGYYSSQPQHF. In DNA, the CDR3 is TGTGCCAGCAGTCCACCAGGGGGCTACTATAGCAGTCAGCCCCAGCATTTT.

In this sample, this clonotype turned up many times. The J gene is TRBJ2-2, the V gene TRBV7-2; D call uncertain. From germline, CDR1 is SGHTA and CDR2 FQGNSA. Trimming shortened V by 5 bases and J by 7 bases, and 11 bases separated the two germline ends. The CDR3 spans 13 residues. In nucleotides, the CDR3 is TGTGCCAGCAGCCAGGTGAACGGCGGGGAGCTGTTTTTT. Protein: CASSQVNGGELFF. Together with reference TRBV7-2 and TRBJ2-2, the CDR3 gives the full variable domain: GAGVSQSPSNKVTEKGKDVELRCDPISGHTALYWYRQSLGQGLEFLIYFQGNSAPDKSGLPSDRFSAERTGGSVSTLTIQRTQQEDSAVYLCASSQVNGGELFFGEGSRLTVL.

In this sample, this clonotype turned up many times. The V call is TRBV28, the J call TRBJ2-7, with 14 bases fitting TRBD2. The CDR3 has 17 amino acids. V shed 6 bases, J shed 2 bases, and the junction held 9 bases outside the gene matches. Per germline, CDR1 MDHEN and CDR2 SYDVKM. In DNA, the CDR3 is TGTGCCAGCAGCTCCGGACTAGCGGGGGGTACAACCTACGAGCAGTACTTC. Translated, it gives CASSSGLAGGTTYEQYF. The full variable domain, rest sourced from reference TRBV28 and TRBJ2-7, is DVKVTQSSRYLVKRTGEKVFLECVQDMDHENMFWYRQDPGLGLRLIYFSYDVKMKEKGDIPEGYSVSREKKERFSLILESASTNQTSMYLCASSSGLAGGTTYEQYFGPGTRLTVT.